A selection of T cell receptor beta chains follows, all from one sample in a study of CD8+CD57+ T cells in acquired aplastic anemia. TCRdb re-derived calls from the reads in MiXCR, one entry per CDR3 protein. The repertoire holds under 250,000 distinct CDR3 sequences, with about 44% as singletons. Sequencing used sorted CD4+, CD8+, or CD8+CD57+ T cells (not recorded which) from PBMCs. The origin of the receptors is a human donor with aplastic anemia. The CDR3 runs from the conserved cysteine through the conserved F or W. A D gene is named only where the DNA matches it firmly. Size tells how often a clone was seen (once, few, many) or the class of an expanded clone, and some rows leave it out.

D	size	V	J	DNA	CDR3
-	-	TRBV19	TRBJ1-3	TGTGCCAGTAGTATAGGGGGTGCAAACACCATATATTTT	CASSIGGANTIYF
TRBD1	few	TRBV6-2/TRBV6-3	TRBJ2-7	TGTGCCAGCAGTCAACGACAGGGGGCGACGTCCTACGAGCAGTACTTC	CASSQRQGATSYEQYF
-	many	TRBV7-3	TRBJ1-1	TGTGCCAGCAGCTTAAAACCCGTACATGGAAACACTGAAGCTTTCTTT	CASSLKPVHGNTEAFF
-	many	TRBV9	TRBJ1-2	TGTGCCAGCAGCGCAAACCGACAGGAAGCTAACTATGGCTACACCTTC	CASSANRQEANYGYTF
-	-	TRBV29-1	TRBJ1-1	TGCAGCGCTTCATTGACCCGACAGAACACTGAAGCTTTCTTT	CSASLTRQNTEAFF
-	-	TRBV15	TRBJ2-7	TGTGCCACCAGCAGGGGGGACGGTTCCTACGAGCAGTACTTC	CATSRGDGSYEQYF
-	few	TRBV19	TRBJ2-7	TGTGCCAGTAGTATAGCAGGCTACGAGCAGTACTTC	CASSIAGYEQYF
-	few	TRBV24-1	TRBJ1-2	TGTGCCACCAGTGGGGCAGGGTGGTATGGCTACACCTTC	CATSGAGWYGYTF
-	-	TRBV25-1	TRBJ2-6	TGTGCCAGCAGTCGGCCCGGGGCCAACGTCCTGACTTTC	CASSRPGANVLTF
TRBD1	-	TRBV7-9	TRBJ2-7	TGTGCCAGCAGCGGGTTGACAGGGACCCATTTCTACGAGCAGTACTTC	CASSGLTGTHFYEQYF
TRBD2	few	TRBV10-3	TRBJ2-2	TGTGCCAGCAGTCCCAGGACTAGCGGGGGGGGGGAGCTGTTTTTT	CASSPRTSGGGELFF
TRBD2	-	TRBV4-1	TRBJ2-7	TGCGCCAGCGGCCATCCCGGGACTAGCGGGAGCTACGAGCAGTACTTC	CASGHPGTSGSYEQYF
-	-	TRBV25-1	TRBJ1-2	TGTGCCAGCCTAGTAAGACCCTCGGACCTACCCTTCAACTATGGCTACACCTTC	CASLVRPSDLPFNYGYTF
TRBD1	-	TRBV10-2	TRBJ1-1	TGCGCCAGCAGGGAGGACAGGGGGCTTTCCGCTGAAGCTTTCTTT	CASREDRGLSAEAFF
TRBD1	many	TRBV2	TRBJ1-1	TGTGCCAGCAGTGGAGACCGGGACAGGGGAAACACTGAAGCTTTCTTT	CASSGDRDRGNTEAFF
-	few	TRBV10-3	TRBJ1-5	TGTGCCATCAGCGGACACGTCGATCAGCCCCAGCATTTT	CAISGHVDQPQHF
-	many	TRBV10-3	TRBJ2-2	TGTGCCATCATGCCAGCGAACACCGGGGAGCTGTTTTTT	CAIMPANTGELFF
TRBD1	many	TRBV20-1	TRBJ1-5	TGCAGTGCTAGAGACGTACAGGGGGCAGGGGGCAATCAGCCCCAGCATTTT	CSARDVQGAGGNQPQHF
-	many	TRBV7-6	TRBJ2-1	TGTGCCAGCAGCGCCTCCATAGCCAATGAGCAGTTCTTC	CASSASIANEQFF
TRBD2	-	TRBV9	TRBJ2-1	TGTGCCAGCAGCGCTAGCGGGGGGACCGTTCTCGAAGAGCAGTTCTTC	CASSASGGTVLEEQFF
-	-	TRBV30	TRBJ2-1	TGTGCCTGGAGTGAAGGGACTGGCTCCAACAATGAGCAGTTCTTC	CAWSEGTGSNNEQFF
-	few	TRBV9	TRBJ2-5	TGTGCCAGCAGCCCAAAGGGAGGCGAGACCCAGTACTTC	CASSPKGGETQYF
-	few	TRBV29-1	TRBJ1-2	TGCAGCGTTGAAGGGACGGGTGACTATGGCTACACCTTC	CSVEGTGDYGYTF
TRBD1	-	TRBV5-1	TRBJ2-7	TGCGCCAGCAGCCAAGATCGGGACAGCTCCTACGAGCAGCACTTC	CASSQDRDSSYEQHF
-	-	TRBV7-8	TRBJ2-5	TGTGCCAGCAGCTTCTCGTCGGGGTACCAAGAGACCCAGTACTTC	CASSFSSGYQETQYF
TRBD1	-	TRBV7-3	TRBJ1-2	TGTGCCAGCAGCTCGCAGACAGGGACTGGCTATGGCTACACCTTC	CASSSQTGTGYGYTF
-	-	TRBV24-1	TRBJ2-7	TGTGCCACCAGTTTGCTGAATGAGCAGTACTTC	CATSLLNEQYF
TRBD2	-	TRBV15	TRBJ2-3	TGTGCCACCAGCCCGGGACTAGCGGGGAGCACAGATACGCAGTATTTT	CATSPGLAGSTDTQYF
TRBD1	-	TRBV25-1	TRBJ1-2	TGTGCCAGCAGTGAATGGGACAGGGTTGGCGGCTACACCTTC	CASSEWDRVGGYTF
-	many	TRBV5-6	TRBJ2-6	TGTGCCAGCAGCTTTGTTTCAGAGTCTGGGGCCAACGTCCTGACTTTC	CASSFVSESGANVLTF
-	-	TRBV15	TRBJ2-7	TGTGCCACCAGCAGAGATACAGGACCCTCCTACGAGCAGTACTTC	CATSRDTGPSYEQYF
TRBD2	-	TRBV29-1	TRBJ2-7	TGCACCCCTTGGGGTAGCGGGAGCTCCTACGAGCAGTACTTC	CTPWGSGSSYEQYF
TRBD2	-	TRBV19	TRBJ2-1	TGTGCCAGTAGTACAGCTCGGGGGGGTCTGACTTACAATGAGCAGTTCTTC	CASSTARGGLTYNEQFF
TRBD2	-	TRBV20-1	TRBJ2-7	TGCAGTGCTAGAGACCCCTCGACTAGCGGGAGGGAGTACGAGCAGTACTTC	CSARDPSTSGREYEQYF
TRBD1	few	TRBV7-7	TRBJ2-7	TGTGCCAGCAGCTTAGCCGGGACAGGTTGTGTCTACGAGCAGTACTTC	CASSLAGTGCVYEQYF
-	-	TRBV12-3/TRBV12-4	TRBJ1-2	TGTGCCAGCAGTGTCGGTGGGGCACGCTATGGCTACACCTTC	CASSVGGARYGYTF
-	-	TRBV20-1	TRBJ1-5	TGCAGTGCTAGAGACACGGGGACGCAGCCCCAGCATTTT	CSARDTGTQPQHF
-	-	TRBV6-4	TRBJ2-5	TGTGCCAGCAGTTTTGTGGGAGAAGAGACCCAGTACTTC	CASSFVGEETQYF
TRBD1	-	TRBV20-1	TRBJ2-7	TGCAGTGCTAGGTCTTGGGTAAACAGGGGCCCCTACGAGCAGTACTTC	CSARSWVNRGPYEQYF
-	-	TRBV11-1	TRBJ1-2	TGTGCCAGCAGCCAAAGACAGGCTCCCTATGGCTACACCTTC	CASSQRQAPYGYTF
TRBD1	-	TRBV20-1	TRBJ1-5	TGCAGTGCTAGAGATCTCCAGGGGGCCCAGCCCCAGCATTTT	CSARDLQGAQPQHF